Sequencing of this T cell receptor beta chain was carried out in a study of a mutant IDH1 vaccine in newly diagnosed glioma. Study overall: Sex among treated patients split about 60% male, 37.5% female; mean age was roughly 40 years. It was at week 35 that visit V12 occurred, and at week 47 that visit V13 did. Study-wide results and limits: Induction of immune responses by the vaccine occurred in 85% to 95% of patients.

This clone came up a few times. Its antigen is unidentified. The CDR3 loop spans 13 amino acids. Between the trimmed V and J ends, which lost 1 base and 6 bases, there was a span of 12 bases. Germline assignment: CDR1 GTSNPN and CDR2 SVGIG (reference sequence). Time point specified: week 35, safety follow-up. Topical imiquimod accompanied each vaccine dose, which consisted of 300 ug of mutant IDH1 20-mer peptide. There were new WHO grade 3 or 4 astrocytomas in the donors, and these were IDH1-mutant and ATRX-lost. Sequencing used immunoSEQ multiplex PCR; TCRdb keeps in-frame clones, though not all of them. The data hold about 48,000 clones, with approximately 79% observed a single time.

The sequences come from PBMCs, collected from a glioma patient whose treatment included an IDH1 peptide vaccine. This clonotype originated in a man between 40 and 49 years old with glioma. This chain connects TRBV30 to TRBJ1-1, with a possible D match to TRBD1 (5 bases). CDR3 DNA: TGTGCCTGGAGTGCCCGACAGATATCTGAAGCTTTCTTT. Encoded protein: CAWSARQISEAFF. Combining the CDR3 with reference TRBV30 and TRBJ1-1 gives the whole variable domain SQTIHQWPATLVQPVGSPLSLECTVEGTSNPNLYWYRQAAGRGLQLLFYSVGIGQISSEVPQNLSASRPQDRQFILSSKKLLLSDSGFYLCAWSARQISEAFFGQGTRLTVV.